The 29 T cell receptor beta chains below all came from one sample that was sequenced in a study of shared clonotypes between healthy human individuals. The protocol was immunoSEQ multiplex PCR, while the TCRdb copy is restricted to in-frame clones and leaves out a portion. The top ten hold roughly 0.36% of the sample, which has approximately 1.5 million clones, roughly 98.5% seen once. Source material: naive CD4+ T cells sorted from blood. As to subset: CD45RA+ positively selected. These receptors all come from a man aged 30 to 39 in good health.

This chain uses TRBV9 with TRBJ2-7, with 10 bases lining up with TRBD2. V shed 3 bases and J 0 bases; nucleotides not matched to a gene: 6. This CDR3 contains 16 residues. CDR1 is SGDLS, CDR2 YYNGEE, per germline. The CDR3 spells CASSGGRTSGSYEQYF. The CDR3 DNA follows: TGTGCCAGCAGCGGAGGACGGACTAGCGGCTCCTACGAGCAGTACTTC.

This rearrangement joins TRBV19 to TRBJ1-5; a possible D gene is TRBD1 (5 bases). The germline V gene has CDR1 LNHDA and CDR2 SQIVND (reference sequence). CDR3 length equals 14 residues. V lost 4 bases, J lost 4 bases, and 11 bases lay in between. The CDR3 is CASSTTWGNQPQHF. CDR3 DNA: TGTGCCAGTAGTACGACCTGGGGGAATCAGCCCCAGCATTTT.

This chain joins TRBV19 and TRBJ1-5; no reliable D call. V was trimmed by 3 bases and J by 3 bases, leaving 9 bases between them. The germline gives CDR1 LNHDA, CDR2 SQIVND (reference sequence). CDR3 length equals 14 residues. The DNA for the CDR3 is TGTGCCAGTAGTATCGGGAGTACCAATCAGCCCCAGCATTTT. Its translation is CASSIGSTNQPQHF.

The chain is built from TRBV5-6 and TRBJ1-1, with D tentatively TRBD1 (6 bases). This CDR3 is 14 amino acids long. Germline CDR1 is SGHDT and CDR2 is YYEEEE. V gave up 1 base and J gave up 7 bases, with 14 bases separating them. Written as DNA, the CDR3 is TGTGCCAGCAGCTTGTTAGGGCAGGGGAATGAAGCTTTCTTT. Its protein product is CASSLLGQGNEAFF.

CDR3 protein: CASSAYGLRTGNLYEQYF. The CDR3 DNA sequence: TGTGCCAGCAGCGCGTACGGTCTTAGGACAGGGAACCTCTACGAGCAGTACTTC. The V call is TRBV5-4, the J call TRBJ2-7; 8 bases fit TRBD1. V shed 4 bases and J 3 bases; nucleotides not matched to a gene: 18. Germline CDR1 reads SGHNT; CDR2 reads YYREEE (reference sequence). This CDR3 has 18 amino acids.

The chain is built from TRBV5-8 and TRBJ2-7; D tentatively fits TRBD1 or TRBD2 (5 bases each). This CDR3 is 15 amino acids long. CDR1 is SGHTS, CDR2 YDEGEE, per germline. V lost 3 bases to trimming and J lost 0 bases, with 13 bases between them. The CDR3 region is CASSSPGTLSYEQYF. The CDR3 nucleotides read TGTGCCAGCAGCTCTCCCGGGACGCTCTCCTACGAGCAGTACTTC.

Comment on this clone: Other DNA sequences in the same sample also yield this CDR3. The chain joins TRBV9 to TRBJ2-7; no definite D call. Germline V gene data show CDR1 as SGDLS and CDR2 as YYNGEE. V was cut by 0 bases and J by 1 base, with 8 bases left in between. The CDR3 has 14 amino acids. The CDR3 loop is CASSVGSQSYEQYF. As DNA, the CDR3 is TGTGCCAGCAGCGTAGGGTCTCAGTCCTACGAGCAGTACTTC. Drawing the rest from reference TRBV9 and TRBJ2-7, the complete variable domain is DSGVTQTPKHLITATGQRVTLRCSPRSGDLSVYWYQQSLDQGLQFLIQYYNGEERAKGNILERFSAQQFPDLHSELNLSSLELGDSALYFCASSVGSQSYEQYFGPGTRLTVT.

V usage is TRBV19 and J usage is TRBJ2-1; no clear D gene. Germline V gives CDR1 LNHDA, CDR2 SQIVND (reference sequence). CDR3 size: 16 residues. Trimming shortened V by 7 bases and J by 8 bases, and 24 bases separated the two germline ends. The CDR3: CASTTSIGRYGDEQFF. For the CDR3, the DNA is TGTGCCAGTACCACCAGCATAGGGCGCTATGGGGATGAGCAGTTCTTC.

The chain is built from TRBV4-3 and TRBJ2-7, with 8 bases fitting TRBD2. V trimming: 1 base; J trimming: 3 bases; junction bases outside the gene matches: 8. The CDR3 loop spans 16 amino acids. Germline V gene data show CDR1 as LGHNA and CDR2 as YSLEER. The CDR3 nucleotides are TGCGCCAGCAGCCAAGCGGGAAGCGGGGGTAACTACGAGCAGTACTTC. The encoded protein is CASSQAGSGGNYEQYF.

The gene calls are TRBV11-2 and TRBJ2-1, with 8 bases aligning to TRBD1. CDR3 length: 16 residues. Trimming cost V 5 bases and J 7 bases; bases outside gene matches: 13. The germline CDR1 and CDR2 sequences are SGHAT and FQNNGV. The CDR3 reads CASSNHPGGNENEQFF. Here the CDR3 DNA reads TGTGCCAGCAGCAACCACCCAGGGGGCAACGAAAATGAGCAGTTCTTC.

The genes are TRBV11-3 and TRBJ2-3; D is possibly TRBD2 (6 bases). The germline V and J ends were trimmed by 5 bases and 4 bases, with 10 bases remaining between them. The germline CDR1 and CDR2 sequences are SGHNT and YENEEA. The CDR3 spans 13 residues. CDR3 coding DNA: TGTGCCAGCAGCACACGGGGGTCAGATACGCAGTATTTT. It translates to CASSTRGSDTQYF.

The CDR3 spells CASSEGPGGSYTF. The CDR3 DNA reads TGTGCCAGCAGTGAAGGACCGGGAGGGAGCTACACCTTC. The chain couples TRBV6-1 to TRBJ1-2; D not certain. CDR3 length: 13 residues. V lost 1 base and J 9 bases, leaving 12 bases between the germline ends. Germline loops: CDR1 MNHNS, CDR2 SASEGT.

The chain couples TRBV30 to TRBJ2-1; 9 bases are shared with TRBD2. Germline CDR1 and CDR2: GTSNPN and SVGIG (reference sequence). The junction had 4 bases not matched to a gene; V was cut back by 5 bases and J by 8 bases. The CDR3 extends over 12 amino acids. The CDR3 DNA reads TGTGCCTGGGGGACTAGCTTGGATGAGCAGTTCTTC. Residues: CAWGTSLDEQFF.

The V call is TRBV7-9, the J call TRBJ2-4; tentatively, D is TRBD2 (5 bases). V lost 10 bases and J lost 7, with 17 bases in between. The CDR3 extends over 13 amino acids. Per the germline V gene, CDR1 is SEHNR and CDR2 is FQNEAQ (reference sequence). The DNA of the CDR3 is TGTGCCACCCCTGCGCCGGCGGGCAACATTCAGTACTTC. This translates into CATPAPAGNIQYF.

With respect to this clone: At the DNA level, this CDR3 is encoded by other sequences in the same sample as well. The CDR3, as DNA: TGTGCCAGCAGCTTAGCGGCGGGAAACTACAATGAGCAGTTCTTC. Residues: CASSLAAGNYNEQFF. This rearrangement joins TRBV7-2 to TRBJ2-1, with D possibly matching TRBD2 (6 bases). V was pared by 0 bases and J by 3 bases, with 9 bases between. The V gene's germline CDR1 is SGHTA and CDR2 FQGNSA. The CDR3 contains 15 residues. The complete variable domain, with remaining parts taken from reference TRBV7-2 and TRBJ2-1, reads GAGVSQSPSNKVTEKGKDVELRCDPISGHTALYWYRQSLGQGLEFLIYFQGNSAPDKSGLPSDRFSAERTGGSVSTLTIQRTQQEDSAVYLCASSLAAGNYNEQFFGPGTRLTVL.

The count of this clone is one. The chain couples TRBV4-3 to TRBJ1-2; D may be TRBD1 (6 bases). The CDR3 is 17 amino acids. Between the trimmed V and J ends, which lost 4 bases and 8 bases, there was a span of 26 bases. Germline CDR1 is LGHNA and CDR2 is YSLEER. CDR3 sequence (DNA): TGCGCCAGCAGCCGCGCTTCATCCAGGGGCCCCAACCACGGCTACACCTTC. This gives the protein CASSRASSRGPNHGYTF.

This chain connects TRBV5-1 to TRBJ1-1; tentative D call: TRBD1 (5 bases). V lost 4 bases, J lost 3 bases, and 19 bases lay in between. Germline V gene data show CDR1 as SGHRS and CDR2 as YFSETQ. This CDR3 contains 16 residues. The CDR3 sequence is CASSPAGGVYYTEAFF. CDR3 DNA: TGCGCCAGCAGCCCCGCCGGGGGGGTTTATTACACTGAAGCTTTCTTT. Full variable domain (missing parts from reference TRBV5-1 and TRBJ1-1): KAGVTQTPRYLIKTRGQQVTLSCSPISGHRSVSWYQQTPGQGLQFLFEYFSETQRNKGNFPGRFSGRQFSNSRSEMNVSTLELGDSALYLCASSPAGGVYYTEAFFGQGTRLTVV.

The chain employs TRBV10-1 and TRBJ1-2, with 7 bases identical to TRBD1. The CDR3 is made up of 11 amino acids. V was clipped by 10 bases and J by 8 bases; unmatched bases: 7. Germline V gives CDR1 WNHNN, CDR2 SYGVQD (reference sequence). This CDR3 is CATSTGQGYTF. CDR3 sequence (DNA): TGCGCCACCTCGACAGGGCAAGGCTACACCTTC.

The chain carries TRBV20-1 and TRBJ2-3; D gene uncertain. CDR3 size: 11 residues. V was clipped by 4 bases and J by 4 bases, with 6 bases between them. Germline loops: CDR1 DFQATT, CDR2 SNEGSKA (reference sequence). CDR3 bases: TGCAGTGCTAATCTCCCAGATACGCAGTATTTT. This translates into CSANLPDTQYF.

Notes on this clone: This sample also contains other DNA sequences that code for the same CDR3. J is TRBJ2-7 and V is TRBV5-1; TRBD2 matches 12 bases. CDR1 is SGHRS, CDR2 YFSETQ, per germline. The CDR3 contains 15 residues. The V and J ends lost 3 bases and 4 bases, in that order; junction bases with no gene match: 5. Here the CDR3 reads CASSSGLAGTYEQYF. DNA for the CDR3: TGCGCCAGCAGCTCGGGACTAGCGGGCACTTACGAGCAGTACTTC.

This clone was observed once. V usage is TRBV18 and J usage is TRBJ2-1; 13 bases align to TRBD2. CDR3 length: 15 amino acids. Germline CDR1 and CDR2: KGHSH and LQKENI. V shed 5 bases, J shed 6 bases, and the junction held 4 bases outside the gene matches. CDR3 in DNA: TGTGCCAGCTCAGCACTAGCGGGAGGGATCAATGAGCAGTTCTTC. Its translation is CASSALAGGINEQFF.

This rearrangement joins TRBV18 to TRBJ1-4; D is perhaps TRBD1 (5 bases). The CDR3 has 16 amino acids. V was pared by 3 bases and J by 4 bases, with 15 bases between. In germline, CDR1 is KGHSH, CDR2 LQKENI. DNA for the CDR3: TGTGCCAGCTCACCCCAGGTTGGACAAAATAATGAAAAACTGTTTTTT. Translated, it gives CASSPQVGQNNEKLFF.

CDR3 loop: CASSLAWTSNQPQHF. The CDR3 DNA reads as TGTGCCAGCAGCTTGGCATGGACTAGCAATCAGCCCCAGCATTTT. This chain joins TRBV5-6 and TRBJ1-5, with D uncertain. Germline assignment: CDR1 SGHDT and CDR2 YYEEEE. This CDR3 has 15 amino acids. V lost 0 bases to trimming and J lost 0 bases, with 7 bases between them.

J is TRBJ2-5 and V is TRBV10-3, with D tentatively TRBD2 (5 bases). Germline loops: CDR1 ENHRY, CDR2 SYGVKD. This CDR3 is built from 12 residues. V lost 10 bases, J lost 1 base, and 10 bases lay in between. CDR3 bases: TGTGCCACCGCGGACTTCCAAGAGACCCAGTACTTC. Its protein is CATADFQETQYF.

V usage is TRBV19 and J usage is TRBJ1-5; 9 bases are a match to TRBD1. Germline-derived CDR1 and CDR2 are LNHDA and SQIVND (reference sequence). The CDR3 loop spans 13 amino acids. With V trimmed by 10 bases and J by 7 bases, 8 bases remained unmatched. The CDR3 is CATQLQGAQPQHF. In DNA, the CDR3 is TGTGCCACCCAACTACAGGGGGCACAGCCCCAGCATTTT.

The V gene is TRBV18, the J gene TRBJ1-5; no clear D. The germline CDR1 and CDR2 sequences are KGHSH and LQKENI. CDR3 length: 13 amino acids. The V and J ends lost 4 bases and 6 bases respectively, with 10 bases between them. CDR3 region: CASSLGGSQPQHF. The CDR3 DNA sequence: TGTGCCAGCTCACTGGGCGGTTCTCAGCCCCAGCATTTT.

The rearrangement joins TRBV27 to TRBJ2-7; 13 bases fit TRBD2. The CDR3 length is 19 residues. Losses at the gene ends were 2 bases for V and 4 bases for J; bases not matched to a gene: 14. Germline CDR1 reads MNHEY; CDR2 reads SMNVEV (reference sequence). The CDR3 nucleotides are TGTGCCAGCAGTTTACGTACTAGCGGGAGGGCCGCTGATAAGTACGAGCAGTACTTC. Translated, it gives CASSLRTSGRAADKYEQYF.

In this sample, this clone turned up once. The rearrangement joins TRBV6-5 to TRBJ1-5, with a weak D call TRBD1 (5 bases). V gave up 0 bases and J gave up 3 bases, with 12 bases separating them. CDR1 and CDR2 (germline): MNHEY, SVGAGI. The CDR3 covers 16 residues. DNA of the CDR3: TGTGCCAGCAGTTACTCCTGGGGAGGGGTCAATCAGCCCCAGCATTTT. It translates to CASSYSWGGVNQPQHF.

V is TRBV7-8 and J is TRBJ2-2, with TRBD2 identical over 9 bases. The germline CDR1 and CDR2 sequences are SGHVS and FQNEAQ. The CDR3 spans 17 residues. Trimming removed 2 bases from V and 4 bases from J; junction bases left unmatched: 8. CDR3 in amino acids: CASSLSIAGAGTGELFF. The CDR3 DNA follows: TGTGCCAGCAGCTTATCAATAGCGGGAGCTGGCACCGGGGAGCTGTTTTTT. Looking up the rest from reference TRBV7-8 and TRBJ2-2 gives the full variable domain: GAGVSQSPRYKVAKRGQDVALRCDPISGHVSLFWYQQALGQGPEFLTYFQNEAQLDKSGLPSDRFFAERPEGSVSTLKIQRTQQEDSAVYLCASSLSIAGAGTGELFFGEGSRLTVL.